This T cell receptor (beta chain) was obtained from a study of beta chain features in type 1 diabetes. For the study at large: Patients were similar to healthy donors in age and gender (as well as in cell yields).

Purity of each sorted population was above 95%. Germline loops: CDR1 SQVTM, CDR2 ANQGSEA. The CDR3 totals 16 residues. V gave up 4 bases and J gave up 1 base; unmatched junction bases: 12. This clone has a handful of counts. The sequenced template was cDNA made from the entire isolated RNA. Here immunoSEQ multiplex PCR was the method, and the copy in TCRdb shows in-frame clones only, minus some. This table has hundreds of thousands of clones, 55% to 70% appearing once. The sequence was obtained from a young man in good health. The genes are TRBV29-1 and TRBJ2-7, with 8 bases aligning to TRBD1. The sample was naive CD4+ T cells from blood. CDR3 in DNA: TGCAGCGTTGTAAGGACAGGGAACCTGCATTCCTACGAGCAGTACTTC. Translating gives CSVVRTGNLHSYEQYF.